The clone carrying this T cell receptor beta chain was detected only once. The germline CDR1 and CDR2 sequences are SGHRS and YFSETQ. The CDR3 is made up of 16 amino acids. The junction had 16 bases not matched to a gene; V was cut back by 5 bases and J by 8 bases. This sample was taken from a study of T cell changes during pregnancy in multiple sclerosis. Assay: immunoSEQ multiplex PCR; the TCRdb copy retains only in-frame clones and omits some. The data hold roughly 100,000 clones, with roughly nine tenths observed a single time. The rearrangement joins TRBV5-1 to TRBJ2-1; 7 bases agree with TRBD2. The TCR originated in a female donor with multiple sclerosis, enrolled in a pregnancy study. The material was peripheral blood, obtained after pregnancy. CDR3 residues: CASSLDIPGLGDEQFF. CDR3 bases: TGCGCCAGCAGTCTGGACATACCCGGACTAGGGGATGAGCAGTTCTTC.